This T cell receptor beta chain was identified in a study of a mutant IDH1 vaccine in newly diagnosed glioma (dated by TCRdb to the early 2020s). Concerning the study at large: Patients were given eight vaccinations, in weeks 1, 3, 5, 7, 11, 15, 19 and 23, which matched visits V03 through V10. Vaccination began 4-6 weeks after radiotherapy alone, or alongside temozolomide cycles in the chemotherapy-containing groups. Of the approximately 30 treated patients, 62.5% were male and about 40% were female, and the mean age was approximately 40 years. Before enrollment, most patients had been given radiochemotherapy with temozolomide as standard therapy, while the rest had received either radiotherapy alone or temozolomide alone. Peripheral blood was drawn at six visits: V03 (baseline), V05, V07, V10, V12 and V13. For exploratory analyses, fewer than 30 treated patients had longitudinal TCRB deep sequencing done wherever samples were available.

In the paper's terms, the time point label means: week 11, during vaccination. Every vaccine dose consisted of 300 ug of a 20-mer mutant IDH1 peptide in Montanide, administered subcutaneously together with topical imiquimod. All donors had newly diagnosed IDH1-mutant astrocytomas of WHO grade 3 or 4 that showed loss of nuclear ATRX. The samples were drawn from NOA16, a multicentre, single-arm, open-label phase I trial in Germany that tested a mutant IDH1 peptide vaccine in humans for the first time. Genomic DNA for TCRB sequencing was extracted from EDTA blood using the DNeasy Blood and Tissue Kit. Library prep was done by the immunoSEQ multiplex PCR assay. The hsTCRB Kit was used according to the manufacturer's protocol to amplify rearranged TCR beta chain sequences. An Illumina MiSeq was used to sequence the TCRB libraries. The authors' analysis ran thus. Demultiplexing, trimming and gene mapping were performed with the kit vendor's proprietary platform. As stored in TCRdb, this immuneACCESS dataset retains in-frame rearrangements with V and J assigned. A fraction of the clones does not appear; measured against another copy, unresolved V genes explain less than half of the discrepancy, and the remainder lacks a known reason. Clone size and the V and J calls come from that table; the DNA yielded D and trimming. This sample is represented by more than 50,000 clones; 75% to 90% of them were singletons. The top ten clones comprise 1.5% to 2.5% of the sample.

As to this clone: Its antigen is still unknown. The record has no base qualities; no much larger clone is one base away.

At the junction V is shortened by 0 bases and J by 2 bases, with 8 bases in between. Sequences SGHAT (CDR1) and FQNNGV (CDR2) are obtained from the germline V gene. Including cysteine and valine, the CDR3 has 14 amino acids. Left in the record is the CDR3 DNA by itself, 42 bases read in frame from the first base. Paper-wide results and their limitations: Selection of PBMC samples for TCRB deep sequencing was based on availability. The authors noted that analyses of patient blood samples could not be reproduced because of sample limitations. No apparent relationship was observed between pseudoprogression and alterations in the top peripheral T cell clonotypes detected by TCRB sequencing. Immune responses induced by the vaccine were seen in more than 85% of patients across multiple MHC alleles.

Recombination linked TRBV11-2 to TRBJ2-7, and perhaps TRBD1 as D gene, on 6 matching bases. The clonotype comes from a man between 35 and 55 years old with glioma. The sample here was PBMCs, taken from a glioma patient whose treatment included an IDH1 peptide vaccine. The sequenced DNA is TGTGCCAGCAGCTTAGAATGGGGGCCCTACGAGCAGTACGTC. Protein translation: CASSLEWGPYEQYV.